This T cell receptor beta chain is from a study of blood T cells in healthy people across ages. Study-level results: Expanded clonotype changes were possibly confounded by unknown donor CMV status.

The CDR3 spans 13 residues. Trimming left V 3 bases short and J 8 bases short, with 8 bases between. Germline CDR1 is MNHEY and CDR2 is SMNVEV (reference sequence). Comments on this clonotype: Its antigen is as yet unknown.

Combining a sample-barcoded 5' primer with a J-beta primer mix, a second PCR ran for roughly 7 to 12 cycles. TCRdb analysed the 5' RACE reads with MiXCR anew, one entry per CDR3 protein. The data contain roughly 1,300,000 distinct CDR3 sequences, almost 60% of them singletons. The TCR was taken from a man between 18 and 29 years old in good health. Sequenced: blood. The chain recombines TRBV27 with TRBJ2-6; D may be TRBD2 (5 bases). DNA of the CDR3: TGTGCCAGCAGTTTTACCGGGACCAACGTCCTGACTTTC. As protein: CASSFTGTNVLTF. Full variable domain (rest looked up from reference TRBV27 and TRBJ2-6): EAQVTQNPRYLITVTGKKLTVTCSQNMNHEYMSWYRQDPGLGLRQIYYSMNVEVTDKGDVPEGYKVSRKEKRNFPLILESPSPNQTSLYFCASSFTGTNVLTFGAGSRLTVL.